These 32 T cell receptor beta chains originate from one sample sequenced in a study of blood T cell repertoires in COVID-19. The assay was immunoSEQ multiplex PCR, and TCRdb's table has in-frame clones only and misses some. The table has over 250,000 clones, roughly nine tenths seen once. Sequenced sample: PBMCs or T cells enriched from blood (not recorded which). The receptors originated from a woman between 18 and 29 years old who had recovered from COVID-19.

This chain joins TRBV29-1 and TRBJ2-7, with TRBD2 as a possible D gene (6 bases). CDR1 and CDR2 from the germline V gene are SQVTM and ANQGSEA. V was trimmed by 4 bases and J by 0 bases, leaving 7 bases between them. The CDR3 consists of 12 residues. CDR3: CSVAEGSYEQYF. DNA for the CDR3: TGCAGCGTTGCGGAGGGCTCCTACGAGCAGTACTTC.

The chain is built from TRBV18 and TRBJ1-4, with a possible D match to TRBD1 (6 bases). Germline V lookup: CDR1 KGHSH, CDR2 LQKENI. V shed 6 bases and J shed 6 bases, with 11 bases lying between them. This CDR3 has 13 residues. The CDR3 DNA follows: TGTGCCAGCTCCCTCCGACAGGATGAAAAACTGTTTTTT. This gives the protein CASSLRQDEKLFF.

The gene calls are TRBV18 and TRBJ2-2; D uncertain. Trimming pared 6 bases from V and 7 bases from J, leaving 15 bases between. This CDR3 has 14 residues. Per germline, CDR1 KGHSH and CDR2 LQKENI. For the CDR3, the DNA is TGTGCCAGCTCTCACGGAGTCCCCCGCGGGGAGCTGTTTTTT. It translates to CASSHGVPRGELFF.

This chain connects TRBV7-9 to TRBJ2-5; 7 nucleotides align to TRBD1. The CDR3 contains 14 residues. CDR1 and CDR2 (germline): SEHNR, FQNEAQ (reference sequence). The J segment lost 1 base and the V segment lost 3 bases, leaving 2 bases of the junction unmatched. CDR3 in DNA: TGTGCCAGCAGCTTCGGGACAGTCCAAGAGACCCAGTACTTC. It encodes CASSFGTVQETQYF.

The rearrangement links TRBV6-5 to TRBJ1-6; D is uncertain. V was pared by 8 bases and J by 8 bases, with 19 bases between. The CDR3 has 15 residues. Germline V lookup: CDR1 MNHEY, CDR2 SVGAGI. The DNA of the CDR3 is TGTGCCAGCGTCAATGCCGCCCCACCGGATTCACCCCTCCACTTT. This gives the protein CASVNAAPPDSPLHF.

The chain combines TRBV5-8 with TRBJ1-1; no clear D gene. Germline lookup yields CDR1 SGHTS and CDR2 YDEGEE. Trimming cost V 1 base and J 0 bases, with 7 bases left between them. The CDR3 length is 14 residues. DNA of the CDR3: TGTGCCAGCAGCTTGTACAACATGAACACTGAAGCTTTCTTT. It is translated as CASSLYNMNTEAFF.

The gene calls are TRBV20-1 and TRBJ1-4; possible D gene TRBD1, 6 bases. The germline V and J ends were trimmed by 7 bases and 8 bases, with 11 bases remaining between them. The CDR3 length is 11 residues. Germline CDR1 reads DFQATT; CDR2 reads SNEGSKA (reference sequence). CDR3 protein: CSGGQGEKLFF. For the CDR3, the DNA is TGCAGTGGGGGGCAGGGGGAAAAACTGTTTTTT.

The chain carries TRBV28 and TRBJ1-6, with D unresolved. V was trimmed by 4 bases and J by 0 bases, leaving 16 bases between them. Germline V gene sequence: CDR1 MDHEN, CDR2 SYDVKM. The CDR3 has 18 residues. The CDR3 nucleotides are TGTGCCAGCAGTTCCCCCGGGGTCCGGAGCTCCTATAATTCACCCCTCCACTTT. Amino acid sequence: CASSSPGVRSSYNSPLHF.

This rearrangement joins TRBV3-1 (or the pseudogene TRBV3-2) to TRBJ2-5, with D tentatively TRBD2 (5 bases). The CDR3 contains 15 residues. CDR1 is LGHDT and CDR2 is YNNKEL in the germline V gene (reference sequence). Trimming left V 1 base short and J 5 bases short, with 14 bases between. CDR3 loop: CASSQGWTTMETQYF. The CDR3 nucleotides read TGTGCCAGCAGCCAAGGTTGGACGACTATGGAGACCCAGTACTTC.

The chain joins TRBV6-2 or TRBV6-3 to TRBJ1-2; 9 nucleotides match TRBD1. Trimming took 3 bases from V and 5 from J; bases not matched to a gene: 10. CDR3 length: 16 amino acids. Germline V lookup: CDR1 MNHEY, CDR2 SVGEGT. The DNA for the CDR3 is TGTGCCAGCAGTTATTTCATCGGGACAGGGAGGTATGGCTACACCTTC. Amino acid sequence: CASSYFIGTGRYGYTF.

This sequence joins TRBV7-8 and TRBJ1-1; TRBD1 is a possible D gene (6 bases). The CDR3 runs to 15 residues. Germline V CDR1 and CDR2: SGHVS, FQNEAQ. Trimming pared 1 base from V and 1 base from J, leaving 10 bases between. CDR3 in amino acids: CASSLVRTANTEAFF. CDR3 nucleotides: TGTGCCAGCAGCTTAGTTCGGACAGCGAACACTGAAGCTTTCTTT.

The chain is built from TRBV7-8 and TRBJ1-5, with D possibly matching TRBD1 (6 bases). The CDR3 has 18 amino acids. Germline V gives CDR1 SGHVS, CDR2 FQNEAQ. V lost 0 bases, J lost 6 bases, and 21 bases lay in between. For the CDR3, the DNA is TGTGCCAGCAGCTTAGCGCCACGGGGGGGGCGGATAGTTCAGCCCCAGCATTTT. The encoded protein is CASSLAPRGGRIVQPQHF.

This sequence joins TRBV6-1 and TRBJ2-3, with TRBD1 matching 9 bases. The CDR3 consists of 16 residues. CDR1 and CDR2 from the germline V gene are MNHNS and SASEGT. V was pared by 4 bases and J by 4 bases, with 9 bases of the junction left unmatched. The CDR3 DNA reads as TGTGCCAGCAGTGTCCCCCCGGGACAGGGCGCAGATACGCAGTATTTT. Residues: CASSVPPGQGADTQYF.

The chain recombines TRBV28 with TRBJ1-3; 7 bases are shared with TRBD1. The CDR3 has 17 residues. Germline CDR1 and CDR2: MDHEN and SYDVKM. With V trimmed by 3 bases and J by 0 bases, 8 bases remained unmatched. The CDR3 DNA sequence: TGTGCCAGCAGTTTGGGAAGACAGGGCTACTCTGGAAACACCATATATTTT. This codes for CASSLGRQGYSGNTIYF.

The chain links TRBV5-1 to TRBJ1-5; D is possibly TRBD1 (6 bases). The CDR3 covers 16 residues. Germline CDR1 is SGHRS and CDR2 is YFSETQ. V lost 1 base, J lost 6 bases, and 17 bases lay in between. The CDR3 is CASSLSGAGLGQPQHF. CDR3 coding DNA: TGCGCCAGCAGCTTGTCAGGGGCAGGATTAGGTCAGCCCCAGCATTTT.

This rearrangement joins TRBV3-1 (or the pseudogene TRBV3-2) to TRBJ2-7, with 9 bases that match TRBD1. Germline CDR1 LGHDT, CDR2 YNNKEL (reference sequence). The length of the CDR3 is 16 residues. The V gene end was trimmed by 4 bases and the J gene end by 4 bases; junction bases not matched to a gene: 11. This CDR3 reads CASSPAADRGKYEQYF. CDR3 in DNA: TGTGCCAGCAGCCCGGCTGCAGACAGGGGGAAATACGAGCAGTACTTC.

The chain employs TRBV7-8 and TRBJ1-4, with a possible D match to TRBD1 (5 bases). V lost 0 bases and J 6 bases, leaving 14 bases between the germline ends. The CDR3 length is 16 residues. Per germline, CDR1 SGHVS and CDR2 FQNEAQ. The CDR3 loop reads CASSLAVGGSYEKLFF. DNA for the CDR3: TGTGCCAGCAGCTTAGCTGTGGGGGGTTCGTATGAAAAACTGTTTTTT. The full variable domain, with the rest looked up from reference TRBV7-8 and TRBJ1-4, is GAGVSQSPRYKVAKRGQDVALRCDPISGHVSLFWYQQALGQGPEFLTYFQNEAQLDKSGLPSDRFFAERPEGSVSTLKIQRTQQEDSAVYLCASSLAVGGSYEKLFFGSGTQLSVL.

The chain employs TRBV4-1 and TRBJ2-2; possibly TRBD1 for D (5 bases). The CDR3 has 19 residues. V lost 0 bases and J 9 bases, leaving 26 bases between the germline ends. From germline, CDR1 is MGHRA and CDR2 YSYEKL. CDR3 DNA: TGCGCCAGCAGCCAAGATCGGTTTCAAAGGGGCCCACTAAGGTGGGAGCTGTTTTTT. Translation: CASSQDRFQRGPLRWELFF.

The chain couples TRBV29-1 to TRBJ1-2, with 8 bases matching TRBD1. Trimming removed 1 base from V and 0 bases from J; junction bases left unmatched: 7. Germline loops: CDR1 SQVTM, CDR2 ANQGSEA. This CDR3 has 16 residues. In nucleotides, the CDR3 is TGCAGCGTTGAAGTAGGGACAGGAACTGCTAACTATGGCTACACCTTC. This gives the protein CSVEVGTGTANYGYTF. Using reference TRBV29-1 and TRBJ1-2 for the parts outside the CDR3, the full variable domain is SAVISQKPSRDICQRGTSLTIQCQVDSQVTMMFWYRQQPGQSLTLIATANQGSEATYESGFVIDKFPISRPNLTFSTLTVSNMSPEDSSIYLCSVEVGTGTANYGYTFGSGTRLTVV.

The chain joins TRBV6-2 or TRBV6-3 to TRBJ2-1; tentative D call: TRBD1 (6 bases). V lost 1 base and J lost 10, with 17 bases in between. The CDR3 has 15 amino acids. The V gene's germline CDR1 is MNHEY and CDR2 SVGEGT. CDR3 DNA: TGTGCCAGCAGTTACTTAGGACAGACGGGCCAGGAGCAGTTCTTC. It is translated as CASSYLGQTGQEQFF.

V usage is TRBV5-1 and J usage is TRBJ2-5; D may be TRBD1 (6 bases). This CDR3 is built from 15 residues. Trimming removed 0 bases at V and 2 bases at J, with 11 bases between. Per germline, CDR1 SGHRS and CDR2 YFSETQ. The CDR3 DNA reads as TGCGCCAGCAGCTTGGTGGCTGGGACACAAGAGACCCAGTACTTC. Protein product: CASSLVAGTQETQYF.

This chain uses TRBV27 with TRBJ1-1, with a weak D call TRBD1 (5 bases). The germline V gene encodes CDR1 MNHEY and CDR2 SMNVEV (reference sequence). There are 14 residues in the CDR3. Trimming took 7 bases from V and 4 from J, leaving 16 bases between them. The CDR3 nucleotides read TGTGCCAGCAAGTTGGGGCTTGACGGCACTGAAGCTTTCTTT. This translates into CASKLGLDGTEAFF.

The chain recombines TRBV27 with TRBJ1-6; possible D gene TRBD1, 6 bases. The CDR3 has 15 residues. Germline CDR1 is MNHEY and CDR2 is SMNVEV (reference sequence). Trimming pared 5 bases from V and 2 bases from J, leaving 10 bases between. CDR3 in DNA: TGTGCCAGCAGTGCCGGACAGCCCTATAATTCACCCCTCCACTTT. Translation: CASSAGQPYNSPLHF.

The chain has TRBV11-2 and TRBJ2-1, with a possible D match to TRBD2 (6 bases). The CDR3 covers 14 residues. V lost 6 bases and J lost 8, with 17 bases in between. Germline V gene lookup returns CDR1 SGHAT and CDR2 FQNNGV. Here the CDR3 reads CASSRGRWGDEQFF. The CDR3 coding sequence is TGTGCCAGCAGTCGTGGACGGTGGGGGGATGAGCAGTTCTTC. Using reference TRBV11-2 and TRBJ2-1 for the parts outside the CDR3, the full variable domain is EAGVAQSPRYKIIEKRQSVAFWCNPISGHATLYWYQQILGQGPKLLIQFQNNGVVDDSQLPKDRFSAERLKGVDSTLKIQPAKLEDSAVYLCASSRGRWGDEQFFGPGTRLTVL.

Note on this clone: Other DNA sequences in this specimen translate into the identical CDR3. The gene calls are TRBV6-5 and TRBJ1-1; D unresolved. Germline values: CDR1 MNHEY, CDR2 SVGAGI. Trimming left V 8 bases short and J 4 bases short, with 8 bases between. This CDR3 spans 11 amino acids. The chain's CDR3 is CASGRGTEAFF. The CDR3 nucleotides read TGTGCCAGCGGGCGTGGCACTGAAGCTTTCTTT.

This clone has just a few counts. V and J are TRBV7-8 and TRBJ1-1; D gene ambiguous. Per the germline V gene, CDR1 is SGHVS and CDR2 is FQNEAQ. This CDR3 is 11 amino acids long. Trimming removed 5 bases at V and 8 bases at J, with 9 bases between. The CDR3 DNA sequence: TGTGCCAGCAGCCGCGGCAGGGAAGCTTTCTTT. Translation: CASSRGREAFF.

The chain employs TRBV4-1 and TRBJ2-7; D call uncertain. The CDR3 runs to 13 residues. V was shortened by 0 bases and J by 4 bases, with 7 bases between the two germline ends. Germline V gives CDR1 MGHRA, CDR2 YSYEKL. The CDR3 sequence is CASSQEVRYEQYF. The CDR3 nucleotides are TGCGCCAGCAGCCAAGAGGTTCGGTACGAGCAGTACTTC.

V usage is TRBV6-5 and J usage is TRBJ2-7; 11 nucleotides align to TRBD1. Germline V gene sequence: CDR1 MNHEY, CDR2 SVGAGI. With 6 bases clipped from V and 6 bases from J, the junction kept 7 bases outside the gene matches. This CDR3 contains 14 residues. CDR3 DNA: TGTGCCAGCAGCTTCGGACAGGGGGCTAGCGAGCAGTACTTC. Amino acids: CASSFGQGASEQYF.

The J gene is TRBJ1-6, the V gene TRBV18, with no clear D. The V end lost 5 bases, the J end lost 8 bases, and 16 bases lay between the germline ends. This CDR3 comprises 15 residues. CDR1 and CDR2 (germline): KGHSH, LQKENI. DNA of the CDR3: TGTGCCAGCTCATCCACGGAAGGAGGATATTCACCCCTCCACTTT. This codes for CASSSTEGGYSPLHF.

This clone was recorded only once. This rearrangement joins TRBV5-1 to TRBJ1-6, with 7 positions matching TRBD1. Germline CDR1 reads SGHRS; CDR2 reads YFSETQ. V was clipped by 1 base and J by 8 bases; unmatched bases: 15. The CDR3 covers 18 residues. CDR3 region: CASSLTVRGPPGDSPLHF. The DNA of the CDR3 is TGCGCCAGCAGCTTGACCGTAAGGGGGCCCCCAGGCGATTCACCCCTCCACTTT.

This chain joins TRBV7-9 and TRBJ2-7; D remains unclear. The CDR3 contains 13 residues. The germline V gene encodes CDR1 SEHNR and CDR2 FQNEAQ (reference sequence). Trimming pared 2 bases from V and 3 bases from J, leaving 8 bases between. The CDR3 protein is CASSLTTSYEQYF. The DNA for the CDR3 is TGTGCCAGCAGCTTAACCACAAGCTACGAGCAGTACTTC.

This clone was seen a handful of times. The rearrangement uses TRBV7-3 and TRBJ1-1, with TRBD1 matching over 9 bases. The CDR3 totals 14 residues. Unmatched junction bases numbered 5, after V lost 5 bases and J lost 4 bases. The germline V gene has CDR1 SGHTA and CDR2 FQGTGA. The chain's CDR3 is CASSPQGAPTEAFF. The CDR3 DNA reads TGTGCCAGCAGCCCACAGGGGGCGCCCACTGAAGCTTTCTTT.